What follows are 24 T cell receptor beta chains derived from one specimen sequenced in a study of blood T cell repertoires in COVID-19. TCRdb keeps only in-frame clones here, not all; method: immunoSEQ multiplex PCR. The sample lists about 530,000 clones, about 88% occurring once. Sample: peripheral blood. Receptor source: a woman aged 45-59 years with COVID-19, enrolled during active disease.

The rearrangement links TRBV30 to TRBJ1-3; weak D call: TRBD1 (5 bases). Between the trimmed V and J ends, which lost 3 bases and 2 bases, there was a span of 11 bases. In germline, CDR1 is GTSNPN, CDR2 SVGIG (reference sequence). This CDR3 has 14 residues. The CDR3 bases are TGTGCCTGGAGGGGGGGGTTTGCTGGAAACACCATATATTTT. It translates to CAWRGGFAGNTIYF.

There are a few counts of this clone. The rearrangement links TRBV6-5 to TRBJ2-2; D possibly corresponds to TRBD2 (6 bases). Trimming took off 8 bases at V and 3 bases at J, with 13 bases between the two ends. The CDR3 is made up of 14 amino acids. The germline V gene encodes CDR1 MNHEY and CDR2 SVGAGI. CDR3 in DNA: TGTGCCAGCCGAGCGCCGGGGGACACCGGGGAGCTGTTTTTT. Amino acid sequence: CASRAPGDTGELFF.

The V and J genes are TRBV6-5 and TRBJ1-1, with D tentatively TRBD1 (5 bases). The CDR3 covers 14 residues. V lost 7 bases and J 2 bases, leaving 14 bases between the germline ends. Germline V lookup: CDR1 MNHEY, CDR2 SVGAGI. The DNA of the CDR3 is TGTGCCAGCATTGGAAGACAGACCAACACTGAAGCTTTCTTT. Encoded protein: CASIGRQTNTEAFF.

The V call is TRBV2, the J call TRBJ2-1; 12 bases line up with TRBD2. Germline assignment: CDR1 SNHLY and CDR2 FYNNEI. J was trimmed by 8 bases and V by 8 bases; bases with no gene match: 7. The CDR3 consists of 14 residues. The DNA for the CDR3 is TGTGCCAGCCGCAGACTAGCGGGGGAGGATGAGCAGTTCTTC. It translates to CASRRLAGEDEQFF. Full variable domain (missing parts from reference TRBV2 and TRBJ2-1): EPEVTQTPSHQVTQMGQEVILRCVPISNHLYFYWYRQILGQKVEFLVSFYNNEISEKSEIFDDQFSVERPDGSNFTLKIRSTKLEDSAMYFCASRRLAGEDEQFFGPGTRLTVL.

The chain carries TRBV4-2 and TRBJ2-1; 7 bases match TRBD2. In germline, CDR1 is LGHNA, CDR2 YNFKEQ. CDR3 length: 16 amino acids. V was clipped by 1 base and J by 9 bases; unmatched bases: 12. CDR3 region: CASSQVLAGGLGEQFF. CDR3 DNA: TGTGCCAGCAGCCAAGTTCTAGCCGGGGGGTTGGGTGAGCAGTTCTTC.

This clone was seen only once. Written as DNA, the CDR3 is TGTGCCAGCAGCTTAAATACCGGGACAGGGGGCAGGCAGTTCTTC. The encoded protein is CASSLNTGTGGRQFF. The chain is built from TRBV5-5 and TRBJ2-1; 12 positions match TRBD1. The germline CDR1 and CDR2 sequences are SGHKS and YYEKEE (reference sequence). The CDR3 covers 15 residues. With V trimmed by 2 bases and J by 12 bases, 9 bases remained unmatched.

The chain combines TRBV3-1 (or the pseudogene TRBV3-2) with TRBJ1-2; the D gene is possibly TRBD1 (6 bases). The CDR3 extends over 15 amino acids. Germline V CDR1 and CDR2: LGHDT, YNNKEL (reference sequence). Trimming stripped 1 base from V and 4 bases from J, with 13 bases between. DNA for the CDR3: TGTGCCAGCAGCCAAGTCCCAGGGGTGATCTATGGCTACACCTTC. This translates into CASSQVPGVIYGYTF.

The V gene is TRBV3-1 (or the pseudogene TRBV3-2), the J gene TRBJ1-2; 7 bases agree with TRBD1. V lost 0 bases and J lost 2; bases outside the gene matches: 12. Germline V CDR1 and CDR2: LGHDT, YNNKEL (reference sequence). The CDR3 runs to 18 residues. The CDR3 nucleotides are TGTGCCAGCAGCCAAGATGACCTCAAGACAGGGCGAAACTATGGCTACACCTTC. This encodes CASSQDDLKTGRNYGYTF.

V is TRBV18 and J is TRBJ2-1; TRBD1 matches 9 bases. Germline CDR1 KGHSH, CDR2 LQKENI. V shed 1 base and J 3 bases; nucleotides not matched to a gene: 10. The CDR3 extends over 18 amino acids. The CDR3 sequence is CASSPLIIRDRDYNEQFF. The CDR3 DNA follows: TGTGCCAGCTCACCACTCATTATTAGGGACAGGGACTACAATGAGCAGTTCTTC.

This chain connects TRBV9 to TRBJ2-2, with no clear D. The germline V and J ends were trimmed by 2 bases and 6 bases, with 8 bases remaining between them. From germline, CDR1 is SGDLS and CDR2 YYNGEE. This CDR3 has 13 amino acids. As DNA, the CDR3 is TGTGCCAGCAGCGTGCGTAGTCCCGGGGAGCTGTTTTTT. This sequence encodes CASSVRSPGELFF.

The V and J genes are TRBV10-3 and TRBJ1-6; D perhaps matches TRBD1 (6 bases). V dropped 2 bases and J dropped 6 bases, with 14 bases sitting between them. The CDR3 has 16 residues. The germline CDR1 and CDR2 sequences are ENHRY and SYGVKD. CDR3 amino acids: CAISEPVQGSNSPLHF. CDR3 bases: TGTGCCATCAGTGAGCCGGTACAGGGTTCTAATTCACCCCTCCACTTT.

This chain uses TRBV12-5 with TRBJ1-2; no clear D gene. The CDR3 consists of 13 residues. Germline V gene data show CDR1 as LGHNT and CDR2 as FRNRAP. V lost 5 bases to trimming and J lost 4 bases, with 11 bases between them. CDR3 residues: CASGPREFYGYTF. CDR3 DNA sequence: TGTGCTAGTGGTCCCCGGGAGTTCTATGGCTACACCTTC. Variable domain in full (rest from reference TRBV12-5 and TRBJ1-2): DARVTQTPRHKVTEMGQEVTMRCQPILGHNTVFWYRQTMMQGLELLAYFRNRAPLDDSGMPKDRFSAEMPDATLATLKIQPSEPRDSAVYFCASGPREFYGYTFGSGTRLTVV.

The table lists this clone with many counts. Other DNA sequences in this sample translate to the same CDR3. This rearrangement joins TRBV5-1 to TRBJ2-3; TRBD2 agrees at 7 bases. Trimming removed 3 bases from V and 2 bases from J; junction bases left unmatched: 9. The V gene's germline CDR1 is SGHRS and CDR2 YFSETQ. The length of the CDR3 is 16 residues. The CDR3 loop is CASSSLAGGTTDTQYF. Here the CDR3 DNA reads TGCGCCAGCAGCTCCTTAGCCGGGGGGACCACAGATACGCAGTATTTT.

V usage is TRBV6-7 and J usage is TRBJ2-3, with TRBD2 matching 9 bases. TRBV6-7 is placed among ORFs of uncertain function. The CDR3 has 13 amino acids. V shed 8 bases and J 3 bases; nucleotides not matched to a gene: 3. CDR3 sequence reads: CASCGGGTDTQYF. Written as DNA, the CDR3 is TGTGCCAGCTGCGGGGGGGGGACAGATACGCAGTATTTT.

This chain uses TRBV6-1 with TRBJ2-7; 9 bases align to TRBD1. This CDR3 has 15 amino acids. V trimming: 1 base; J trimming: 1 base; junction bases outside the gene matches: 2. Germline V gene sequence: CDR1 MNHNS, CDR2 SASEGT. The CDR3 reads CASSEGDRASYEQYF. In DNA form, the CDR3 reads TGTGCCAGCAGTGAAGGGGACAGGGCGTCCTACGAGCAGTACTTC.

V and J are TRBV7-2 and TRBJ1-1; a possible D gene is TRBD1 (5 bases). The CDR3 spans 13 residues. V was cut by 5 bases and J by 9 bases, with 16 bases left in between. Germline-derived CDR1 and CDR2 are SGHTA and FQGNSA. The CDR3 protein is CASSLSRGVKAFF. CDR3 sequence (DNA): TGTGCCAGCAGCCTCTCGCGGGGGGTGAAAGCTTTCTTT.

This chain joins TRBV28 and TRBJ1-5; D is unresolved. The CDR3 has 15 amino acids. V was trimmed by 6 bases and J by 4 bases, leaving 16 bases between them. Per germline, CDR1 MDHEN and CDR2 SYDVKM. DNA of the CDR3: TGTGCCAGCAGCCCCCCCACCCCCAGGAATCAGCCCCAGCATTTT. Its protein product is CASSPPTPRNQPQHF.

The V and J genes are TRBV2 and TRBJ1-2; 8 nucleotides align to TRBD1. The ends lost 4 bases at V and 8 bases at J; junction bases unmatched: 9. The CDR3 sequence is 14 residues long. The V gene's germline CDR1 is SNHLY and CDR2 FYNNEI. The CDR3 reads CASSAEQGAGGYTF. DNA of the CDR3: TGTGCCAGCAGTGCTGAGCAGGGGGCTGGGGGCTACACCTTC.

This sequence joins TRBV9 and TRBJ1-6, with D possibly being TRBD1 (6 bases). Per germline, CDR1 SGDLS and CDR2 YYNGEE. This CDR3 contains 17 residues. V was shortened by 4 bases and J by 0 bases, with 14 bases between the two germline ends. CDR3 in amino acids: CASSQGQFDSYNSPLHF. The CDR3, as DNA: TGTGCCAGCAGCCAGGGACAATTTGACTCCTATAATTCACCCCTCCACTTT.

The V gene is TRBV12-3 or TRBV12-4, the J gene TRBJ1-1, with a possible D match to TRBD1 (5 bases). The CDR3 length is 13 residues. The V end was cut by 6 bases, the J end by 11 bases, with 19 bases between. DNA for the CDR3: TGTGCCAGCAGGCAAGCTACAGGCTTTGAGGCTTTCTTT. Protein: CASRQATGFEAFF.

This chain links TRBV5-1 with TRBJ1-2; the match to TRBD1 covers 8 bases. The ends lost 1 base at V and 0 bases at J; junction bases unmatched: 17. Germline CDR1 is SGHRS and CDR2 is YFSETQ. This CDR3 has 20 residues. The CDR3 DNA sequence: TGCGCCAGCAGCTTGTCGGGACAGGTAGGCGGCGGGCCATCTAACTATGGCTACACCTTC. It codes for CASSLSGQVGGGPSNYGYTF.

Here the CDR3 reads CASTRGQDRIRANYGYTF. The DNA for the CDR3 is TGTGCCAGTACCAGGGGGCAGGATAGGATTCGTGCTAACTATGGCTACACCTTC. The chain joins TRBV19 to TRBJ1-2; TRBD1 matches 8 bases. Germline V gene sequence: CDR1 LNHDA, CDR2 SQIVND (reference sequence). The V gene end was trimmed by 7 bases and the J gene end by 0 bases; junction bases not matched to a gene: 16. CDR3 length: 18 residues. The entire variable domain, with the rest obtained from reference TRBV19 and TRBJ1-2, is as follows: DGGITQSPKYLFRKEGQNVTLSCEQNLNHDAMYWYRQDPGQGLRLIYYSQIVNDFQKGDIAEGYSVSREKKESFPLTVTSAQKNPTAFYLCASTRGQDRIRANYGYTFGSGTRLTVV.

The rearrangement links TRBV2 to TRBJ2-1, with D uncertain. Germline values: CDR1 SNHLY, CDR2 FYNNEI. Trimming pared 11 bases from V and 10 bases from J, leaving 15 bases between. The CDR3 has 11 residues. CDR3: CASSLGREQFF. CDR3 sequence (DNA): TGTGCCTCCTCGCTGGGCCGGGAGCAGTTCTTC.

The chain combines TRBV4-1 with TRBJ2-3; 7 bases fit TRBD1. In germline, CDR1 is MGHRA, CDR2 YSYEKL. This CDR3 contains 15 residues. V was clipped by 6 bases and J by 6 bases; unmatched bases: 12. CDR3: CASRLDRVIEDTQYF. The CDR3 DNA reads TGCGCCAGCAGACTCGACAGGGTAATTGAGGATACGCAGTATTTT.